The T cell receptor (beta chain) described here comes from a study of control samples from healthy donors and cancer patients. The assay was immunoSEQ multiplex PCR, and TCRdb's table has in-frame clones only and misses some. The sample records about 89,000 clones, more than 75% being singletons. V lost 4 bases and J lost 5, with 5 bases in between. The germline V gene has CDR1 ENHRY and CDR2 SYGVKD. This CDR3 is built from 12 residues. The sequencing sample was made of blood. The chain couples TRBV10-3 to TRBJ2-2; the D is unclear. The sequence came from a man aged 25 to 40 in good health. CDR3 sequence (DNA): TGTGCCATCAGTGGAGCGACCGGGGAGCTGTTTTTT. Protein: CAISGATGELFF.